The 5 T cell receptor beta chains below were found in one sample sequenced in a study of patients and donors after allogeneic stem cell transplantation. TCRdb re-derived calls from the RT-PCR reads in MiXCR, one entry per CDR3 protein. Of about 960,000 distinct CDR3 sequences in the sample, 18% are singletons; the top ten hold around 5.5%. Sequences were obtained from blood, either unsorted or a sorted T cell fraction (not recorded which). These receptors were taken from a human donor who was either an allogeneic HSCT recipient or a stem cell or donor lymphocyte infusion donor (not recorded which). It is not recorded whose cells these are; they may come from a transplant donor.

This clonotype came up once. The chain joins TRBV3-1 to TRBJ2-7; 9 nucleotides align to TRBD1. This CDR3 contains 15 residues. J was trimmed by 3 bases and V by 4 bases; bases with no gene match: 7. Germline V CDR1 and CDR2: LGHDT, YNNKEL (reference sequence). CDR3 sequence: CASSPQVGQGYEQYF. CDR3 in DNA: TGTGCCAGCAGCCCCCAGGTGGGACAGGGCTACGAGCAGTACTTC.

This clonotype was seen a handful of times. The chain has TRBV11-2 and TRBJ2-1; 8 bases map to TRBD2. The V gene's germline CDR1 is SGHAT and CDR2 FQNNGV. V shed 7 bases, J shed 4 bases, and the junction held 6 bases outside the gene matches. The CDR3 sequence is 14 residues long. In DNA, the CDR3 is TGTGCCAGCATAAGCGGGAGTATTTACAATGAGCAGTTCTTC. Amino acid sequence: CASISGSIYNEQFF.

This clonotype showed up just a few times. This chain joins TRBV24-1 and TRBJ2-1; 7 positions agree with TRBD2. The CDR3 covers 16 residues. V was clipped by 9 bases and J by 4 bases; unmatched bases: 14. Per germline, CDR1 KGHDR and CDR2 SFDVKD. DNA for the CDR3: TGTGCCACCGCGGAACGACTAGCCGCAAAATACAATGAGCAGTTCTTC. Its protein product is CATAERLAAKYNEQFF.

The chain employs TRBV20-1 and TRBJ2-1; 13 bases line up with TRBD2. CDR1 and CDR2 from the germline V gene are DFQATT and SNEGSKA (reference sequence). The V gene end was trimmed by 5 bases and the J gene end by 12 bases; junction bases not matched to a gene: 10. CDR3 length: 14 amino acids. The CDR3 nucleotides are TGCAGTGCTCCCCGGACTAGCGGGAGCATCGGGCAGTTCTTC. The encoded protein is CSAPRTSGSIGQFF.

The chain uses TRBV20-1 and TRBJ2-1; TRBD1 agrees at 7 bases. Germline loops: CDR1 DFQATT, CDR2 SNEGSKA (reference sequence). The ends lost 4 bases at V and 8 bases at J; junction bases unmatched: 8. This CDR3 has 13 amino acids. CDR3 sequence (DNA): TGCAGTGCTACGGCAGGGGGTGGGTATGAGCAGTTCTTC. Protein product: CSATAGGGYEQFF.